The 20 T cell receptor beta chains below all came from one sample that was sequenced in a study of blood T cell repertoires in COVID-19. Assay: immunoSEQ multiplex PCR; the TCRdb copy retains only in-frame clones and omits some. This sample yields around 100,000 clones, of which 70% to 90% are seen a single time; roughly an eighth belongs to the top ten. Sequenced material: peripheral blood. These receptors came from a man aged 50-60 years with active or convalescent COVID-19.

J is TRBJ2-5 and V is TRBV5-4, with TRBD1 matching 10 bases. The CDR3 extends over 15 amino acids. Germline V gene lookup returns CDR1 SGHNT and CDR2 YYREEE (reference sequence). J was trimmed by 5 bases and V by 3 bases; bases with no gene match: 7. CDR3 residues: CASSYRDRGEETQYF. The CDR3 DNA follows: TGTGCCAGCAGCTACCGGGACAGGGGAGAGGAGACCCAGTACTTC.

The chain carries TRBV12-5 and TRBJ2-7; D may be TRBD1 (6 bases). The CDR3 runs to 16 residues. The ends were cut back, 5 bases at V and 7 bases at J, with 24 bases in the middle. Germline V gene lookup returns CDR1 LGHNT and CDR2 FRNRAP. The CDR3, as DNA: TGTGCTAGTGGTGCCCATCCCATAACGGTGGGGACAGAGCAGTACTTC. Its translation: CASGAHPITVGTEQYF.

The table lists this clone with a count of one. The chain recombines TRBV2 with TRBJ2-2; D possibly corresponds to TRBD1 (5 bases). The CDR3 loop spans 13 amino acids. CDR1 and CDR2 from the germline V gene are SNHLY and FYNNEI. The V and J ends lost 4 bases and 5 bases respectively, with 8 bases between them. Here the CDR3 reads CASSAGITGELFF. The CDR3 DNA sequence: TGTGCCAGCAGTGCAGGGATTACCGGGGAGCTGTTTTTT.

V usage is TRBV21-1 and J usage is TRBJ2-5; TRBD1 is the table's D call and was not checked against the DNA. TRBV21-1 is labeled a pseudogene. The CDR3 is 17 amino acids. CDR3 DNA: TGTGCCAGCAGCGGCCATGGCGGACAGGGGGCAGGGGAGACCCAGTACTTC. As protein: CASSGHGGQGAGETQYF.

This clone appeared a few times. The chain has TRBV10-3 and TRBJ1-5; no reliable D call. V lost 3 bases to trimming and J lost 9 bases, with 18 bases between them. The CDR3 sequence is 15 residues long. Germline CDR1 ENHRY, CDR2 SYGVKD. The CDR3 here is CAISDSRSRVGPQHF. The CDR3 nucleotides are TGTGCCATCAGTGACTCTCGTAGCCGGGTCGGGCCCCAGCATTTT.

CDR3 sequence: CASSPGTETETQYF. CDR3 bases: TGTGCCAGCAGTCCCGGGACAGAGACCGAGACCCAGTACTTC. V usage is TRBV5-4 and J usage is TRBJ2-5, with 7 nucleotides matching TRBD1. CDR1 and CDR2 (germline): SGHNT, YYREEE (reference sequence). V was pared by 5 bases and J by 5 bases, with 9 bases of the junction left unmatched. The CDR3 sequence is 14 residues long.

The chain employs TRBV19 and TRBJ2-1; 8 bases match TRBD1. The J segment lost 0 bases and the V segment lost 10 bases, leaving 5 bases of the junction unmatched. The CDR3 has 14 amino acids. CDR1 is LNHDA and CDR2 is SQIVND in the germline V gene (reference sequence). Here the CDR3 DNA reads TGTGCCACGACAGGGGACCCCTCCTACAATGAGCAGTTCTTC. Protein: CATTGDPSYNEQFF.

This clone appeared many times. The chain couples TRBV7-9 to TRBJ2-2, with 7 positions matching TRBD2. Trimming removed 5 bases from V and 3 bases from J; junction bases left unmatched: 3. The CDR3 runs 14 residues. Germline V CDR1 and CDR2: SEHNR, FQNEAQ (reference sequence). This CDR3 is CASSPRGDTGELFF. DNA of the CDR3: TGTGCCAGCAGCCCCCGGGGGGACACCGGGGAGCTGTTTTTT.

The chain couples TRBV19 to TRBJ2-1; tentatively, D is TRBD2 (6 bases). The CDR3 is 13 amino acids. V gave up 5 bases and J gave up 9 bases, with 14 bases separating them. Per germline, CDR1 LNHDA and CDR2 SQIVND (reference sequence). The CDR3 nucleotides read TGTGCCAGTAGTCCATCGACTAGTTTTGAGCAGTTCTTC. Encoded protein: CASSPSTSFEQFF.

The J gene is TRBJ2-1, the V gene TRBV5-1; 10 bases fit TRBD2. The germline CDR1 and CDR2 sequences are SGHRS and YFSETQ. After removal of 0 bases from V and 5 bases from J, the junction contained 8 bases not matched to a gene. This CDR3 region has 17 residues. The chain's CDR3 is CASSLVPLAGADNEQFF. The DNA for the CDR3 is TGCGCCAGCAGCTTGGTACCCCTAGCGGGAGCGGACAATGAGCAGTTCTTC.

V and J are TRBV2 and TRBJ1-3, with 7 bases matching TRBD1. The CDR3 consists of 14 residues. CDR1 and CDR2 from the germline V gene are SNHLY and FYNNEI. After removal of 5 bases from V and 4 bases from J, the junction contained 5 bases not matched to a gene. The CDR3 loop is CASSRQGPGNTIYF. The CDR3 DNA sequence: TGTGCCAGCAGTCGACAGGGACCCGGAAACACCATATATTTT.

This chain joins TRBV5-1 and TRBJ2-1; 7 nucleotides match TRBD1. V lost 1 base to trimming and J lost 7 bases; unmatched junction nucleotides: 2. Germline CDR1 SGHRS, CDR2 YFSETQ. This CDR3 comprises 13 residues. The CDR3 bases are TGCGCCAGCAGCTTGACAGGGGAGAATGAGCAGTTCTTC. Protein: CASSLTGENEQFF. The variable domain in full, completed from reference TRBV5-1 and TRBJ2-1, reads KAGVTQTPRYLIKTRGQQVTLSCSPISGHRSVSWYQQTPGQGLQFLFEYFSETQRNKGNFPGRFSGRQFSNSRSEMNVSTLELGDSALYLCASSLTGENEQFFGPGTRLTVL.

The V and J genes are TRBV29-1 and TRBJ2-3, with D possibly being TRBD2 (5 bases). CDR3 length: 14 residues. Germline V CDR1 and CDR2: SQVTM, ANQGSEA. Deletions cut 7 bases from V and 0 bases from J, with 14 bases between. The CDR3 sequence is CSAVSGTSTDTQYF. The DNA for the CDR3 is TGCAGCGCCGTGAGCGGAACTAGCACAGATACGCAGTATTTT.

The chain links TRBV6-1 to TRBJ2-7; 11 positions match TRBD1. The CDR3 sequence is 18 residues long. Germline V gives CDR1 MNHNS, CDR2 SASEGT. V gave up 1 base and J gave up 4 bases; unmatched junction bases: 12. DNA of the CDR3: TGTGCCAGCAGTGAAGTCTTTCGGTACCGGGACAGGGGGTACGAGCAGTACTTC. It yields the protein CASSEVFRYRDRGYEQYF.

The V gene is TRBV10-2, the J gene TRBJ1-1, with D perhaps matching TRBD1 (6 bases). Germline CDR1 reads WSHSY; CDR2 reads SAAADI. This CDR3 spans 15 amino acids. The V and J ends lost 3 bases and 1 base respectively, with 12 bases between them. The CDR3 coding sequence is TGCGCCAGCAGTGACAGGGGTCTGGCGAACACTGAAGCTTTCTTT. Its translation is CASSDRGLANTEAFF.

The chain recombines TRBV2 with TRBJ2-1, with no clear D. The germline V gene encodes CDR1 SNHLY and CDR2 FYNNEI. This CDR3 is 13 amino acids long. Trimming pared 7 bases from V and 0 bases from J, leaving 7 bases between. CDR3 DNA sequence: TGTGCCAGCACCACCAGCTCCTACAATGAGCAGTTCTTC. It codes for CASTTSSYNEQFF.

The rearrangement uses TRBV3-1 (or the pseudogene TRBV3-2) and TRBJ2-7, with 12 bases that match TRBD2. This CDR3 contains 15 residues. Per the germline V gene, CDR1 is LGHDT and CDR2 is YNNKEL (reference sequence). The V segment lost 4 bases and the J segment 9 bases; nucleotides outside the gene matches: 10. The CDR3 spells CASSPLRTSGIGQYF. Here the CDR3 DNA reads TGTGCCAGCAGCCCACTAAGGACTAGCGGGATAGGGCAGTACTTC.

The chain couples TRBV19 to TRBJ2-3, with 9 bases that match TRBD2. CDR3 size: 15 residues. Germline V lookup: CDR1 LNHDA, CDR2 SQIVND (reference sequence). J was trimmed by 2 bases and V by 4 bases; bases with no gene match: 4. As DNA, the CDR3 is TGTGCCAGTAGTACAGGACTAGCGCTCACAGATACGCAGTATTTT. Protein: CASSTGLALTDTQYF. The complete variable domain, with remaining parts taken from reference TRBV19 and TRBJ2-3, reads DGGITQSPKYLFRKEGQNVTLSCEQNLNHDAMYWYRQDPGQGLRLIYYSQIVNDFQKGDIAEGYSVSREKKESFPLTVTSAQKNPTAFYLCASSTGLALTDTQYFGPGTRLTVL.

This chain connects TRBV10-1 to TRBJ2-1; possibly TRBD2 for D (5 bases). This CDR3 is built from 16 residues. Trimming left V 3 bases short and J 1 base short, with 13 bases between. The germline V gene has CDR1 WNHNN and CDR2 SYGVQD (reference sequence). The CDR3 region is CASSDYPGSSYNEQFF. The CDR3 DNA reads TGCGCCAGCAGTGATTACCCGGGAAGTTCCTACAATGAGCAGTTCTTC.

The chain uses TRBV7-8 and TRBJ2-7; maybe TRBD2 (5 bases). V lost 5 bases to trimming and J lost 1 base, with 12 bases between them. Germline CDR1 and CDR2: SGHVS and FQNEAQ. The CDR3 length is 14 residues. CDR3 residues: CASSPRGGSYEQYF. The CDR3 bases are TGTGCCAGCAGCCCCCGGGGTGGTTCCTACGAGCAGTACTTC.